The count of the clone carrying this T cell receptor (beta chain) is one. Its antigen is still unknown. This sample stems from a study of long-term antiretroviral therapy in people with HIV. Germline V CDR1 and CDR2: SGHTA, FQGTGA. With 5 bases clipped from V and 3 bases from J, the junction kept 2 bases outside the gene matches. The CDR3 sequence is 13 residues long. At survey level, the immunoSEQ assay was run in its v3.0 version. Sequencing used immunoSEQ multiplex PCR; TCRdb keeps in-frame clones, though not all of them. The sample has 26,000 or so clones; approximately 93% are singletons. The study's findings and limits: Clonotypes expanded prior to ART showed repertoire dominance at all sampled time points. After ART, diversity increased yet remained lower than transplant donor controls.

The source material was unsorted PBMCs, sampled 6.2 years after starting antiretroviral therapy. The genes are TRBV7-3 and TRBJ2-7; 9 nucleotides line up with TRBD1. The clonotype was recovered from a man aged 40-55 years with HIV. DNA of the CDR3: TGTGCCAGCAGCGTGGGACAGGGCTACGAGCAGTACTTC. Translating gives CASSVGQGYEQYF.